These 15 T cell receptor beta chains were sequenced from one sample in a study of cytomegalovirus exposure and HLA in healthy donors. Both 60 Vbeta primers and 13 Jbeta primers went into the PCR. Some clones are missing from TCRdb's copy, which holds only in-frame ones; the method was immunoSEQ multiplex PCR. The table lists around 200,000 clones, roughly 82% of them singletons, with 2.6% in the top ten. Sequencing was carried out using PBMCs. Receptors originate from a woman aged 50 to 65 in good health and CMV-seropositive.

The rearrangement joins TRBV28 to TRBJ1-2, with unresolved D. The V end lost 2 bases, the J end lost 8 bases, and 21 bases lay between the germline ends. Germline V gene lookup returns CDR1 MDHEN and CDR2 SYDVKM. This CDR3 is built from 16 residues. The CDR3 spells CASSLGTTGSQRGYTF. CDR3 DNA: TGTGCCAGCAGTTTAGGCACTACCGGGTCCCAACGGGGCTACACCTTC.

This clone appeared once. The chain links TRBV5-6 to TRBJ2-5; no clear D gene. The J call may be mistaken, given a closer DNA end match to TRBJ2-7. Germline loops: CDR1 SGHDT, CDR2 YYEEEE. The CDR3 has 11 amino acids. The CDR3, as DNA: TGTGCCAGCAGCTTGGACTACGAGCAGTACTTC. This sequence encodes CASSLDYEQYF.

The chain is built from TRBV7-3 and TRBJ1-1; possible D gene TRBD1, 5 bases. Between the trimmed V and J ends, which lost 1 base and 1 base, there was a span of 10 bases. Per the germline V gene, CDR1 is SGHTA and CDR2 is FQGTGA. The CDR3 extends over 15 amino acids. The CDR3: CASSLMGPPNTEAFF. CDR3 in DNA: TGTGCCAGCAGCTTAATGGGGCCGCCGAACACTGAAGCTTTCTTT.

The chain employs TRBV7-2 and TRBJ2-3, with D tentatively TRBD2 (7 bases). Germline V gives CDR1 SGHTA, CDR2 FQGNSA. V dropped 6 bases and J dropped 5 bases, with 21 bases sitting between them. This CDR3 contains 16 residues. The DNA of the CDR3 is TGTGCCAGCAGACCTCCATCGCGGGGGCCGGGAGATACGCAGTATTTT. It specifies CASRPPSRGPGDTQYF.

The chain recombines TRBV29-1 with TRBJ1-4; no clear D gene. Germline-derived CDR1 and CDR2 are SQVTM and ANQGSEA. The V gene lost 1 base and the J gene lost 8 bases, with 14 bases spanning the gap. The length of the CDR3 is 14 residues. CDR3 amino acids: CSVEAAATGEKLFF. DNA for the CDR3: TGCAGCGTTGAAGCAGCAGCTACGGGGGAAAAACTGTTTTTT.

As to this clone: The junction does not match germline at one end; this may be a read error. The V call is TRBV7-9, the J call TRBJ2-3, with D possibly TRBD2 on 6 matching bases. Germline lookup yields CDR1 SEHNR and CDR2 FQNEAQ (reference sequence). CDR3 length: 12 residues. The CDR3 is CSSSPGGDTQYF. The CDR3 coding sequence is TGTTCCAGCAGCCCCGGGGGTGATACGCAGTATTTT.

In nucleotides, the CDR3 is TGTGCCAGCAGCCCCTCCTCTCCGGGACAGGGAGGCTACACCTTC. Translated: CASSPSSPGQGGYTF. The chain uses TRBV7-3 and TRBJ1-2; 9 bases are shared with TRBD1. The CDR3 runs to 15 residues. Trimming took 5 bases from V and 8 from J; bases not matched to a gene: 12. The germline V gene has CDR1 SGHTA and CDR2 FQGTGA.

This clone was detected only once. J is TRBJ2-5 and V is TRBV5-1, with D possibly matching TRBD2 (6 bases). The germline gives CDR1 SGHRS, CDR2 YFSETQ. The V end was cut by 5 bases, the J end by 5 bases, with 25 bases between. This CDR3 is 17 amino acids long. Here the CDR3 reads CASRGGLQTSSLETQYF. CDR3 in DNA: TGCGCCAGCAGGGGGGGTCTACAAACTAGTTCCTTGGAGACCCAGTACTTC.

This chain connects TRBV5-5 to TRBJ2-2; D is perhaps TRBD1 (6 bases). The CDR3 length is 15 residues. The germline V gene has CDR1 SGHKS and CDR2 YYEKEE (reference sequence). CDR3 DNA: TGTGCTTTCACCCGGGACATACAGAACACCGGGGAGCTGTTTTTT. As protein: CAFTRDIQNTGELFF.

The table lists this clone with a count of one. This chain links TRBV19 with TRBJ1-5; D unclear. Germline lookup yields CDR1 LNHDA and CDR2 SQIVND (reference sequence). The CDR3 runs to 14 residues. V was cut by 6 bases and J by 4 bases, with 13 bases left in between. The CDR3 nucleotides are TGTGCCAGTAGCGAGGGAGGCGGTAATCAGCCCCAGCATTTT. Protein product: CASSEGGGNQPQHF. Looking up the rest from reference TRBV19 and TRBJ1-5 gives the full variable domain: DGGITQSPKYLFRKEGQNVTLSCEQNLNHDAMYWYRQDPGQGLRLIYYSQIVNDFQKGDIAEGYSVSREKKESFPLTVTSAQKNPTAFYLCASSEGGGNQPQHFGDGTRLSIL.

The J gene is TRBJ2-1, the V gene TRBV28, with TRBD1 identical over 8 bases. This CDR3 spans 14 amino acids. The V gene end was trimmed by 5 bases and the J gene end by 8 bases; junction bases not matched to a gene: 8. Germline-derived CDR1 and CDR2 are MDHEN and SYDVKM. In nucleotides, the CDR3 is TGTGCCAGCAGTGCCCCGGACAGGGTCCATGAGCAGTTCTTC. Translation gives CASSAPDRVHEQFF.

This chain connects TRBV19 to TRBJ2-1; tentative D call: TRBD2 (6 bases). V lost 1 base, J lost 5 bases, and 12 bases lay in between. Germline V lookup: CDR1 LNHDA, CDR2 SQIVND (reference sequence). The CDR3 consists of 15 residues. Here the CDR3 DNA reads TGTGCCAGTAGTATAGTTCCGGGACTCAACAATGAGCAGTTCTTC. Translation gives CASSIVPGLNNEQFF.

V is TRBV5-1 and J is TRBJ2-7; D might be TRBD1 (7 bases). The germline gives CDR1 SGHRS, CDR2 YFSETQ. V lost 2 bases and J lost 4, with 13 bases in between. The CDR3 runs 14 residues. For the CDR3, the DNA is TGCGCCAGCAGCTTTACAGGGGACTTATACGAGCAGTACTTC. It codes for CASSFTGDLYEQYF.

J is TRBJ1-6 and V is TRBV4-1, with D maybe TRBD1 (6 bases). The CDR3 is 17 amino acids. Germline CDR1 and CDR2: MGHRA and YSYEKL. V dropped 3 bases and J dropped 0 bases, with 12 bases sitting between them. CDR3 nucleotide sequence: TGCGCCAGCAGCCATTGGACAGTAAGCTCCTATAATTCACCCCTCCACTTT. Translated: CASSHWTVSSYNSPLHF.

The chain employs TRBV15 and TRBJ2-6, with D maybe TRBD1 (7 bases). With 1 base removed from V and 2 bases from J, the gap between germline ends came to 12 bases. The CDR3 has 17 residues. Germline values: CDR1 LNHNV, CDR2 YYDKDF (reference sequence). CDR3 sequence: CATSRARGAAGANVLTF. The DNA of the CDR3 is TGTGCCACCAGCAGAGCCAGGGGGGCGGCTGGGGCCAACGTCCTGACTTTC.